The next 24 T cell receptor beta chains were all read from a single sample in a study of regulatory T cells in long-lasting Graves disease. Combining iRepertoire HTBI primers with Arm-PCR of CDR3 regions, the authors built TCR beta libraries. TCRdb ran MiXCR on the multiplex PCR reads and lists one entry per CDR3 protein. The repertoire holds under 450,000 distinct CDR3 sequences, with around 24% as singletons. As to time point: persistent/refractory GD, antithyroid drugs over 5 years with positive TRAb. From RNA extracted from PBMCs, the TCR library was made. This sample comprised peripheral blood mononuclear cells (PBMCs), obtained when the disease was refractory, from a patient treated with antithyroid drugs. Receptors were obtained from a female donor with Graves disease.

This clonotype came up a few times. The chain is built from TRBV19 and TRBJ1-1; D is possibly TRBD1 (5 bases). Germline V gene lookup returns CDR1 LNHDA and CDR2 SQIVND (reference sequence). CDR3 size: 14 residues. Trimming shortened V by 3 bases and J by 5 bases, and 13 bases separated the two germline ends. CDR3 region: CASSIGGVNTEAFF. In nucleotides, the CDR3 is TGTGCCAGTAGTATTGGAGGGGTAAATACTGAAGCTTTCTTT.

The chain links TRBV2 to TRBJ2-7; the D call may be TRBD1 or TRBD2 (5 bases each). Germline V gives CDR1 SNHLY, CDR2 FYNNEI. Trimming pared 8 bases from V and 5 bases from J, leaving 19 bases between. The CDR3 length is 14 residues. CDR3 in amino acids: CASREGRTIHEQYF. CDR3 nucleotides: TGTGCCAGCCGAGAGGGACGGACGATCCACGAGCAGTACTTC.

This clonotype was counted ten times or more. V usage is TRBV28 and J usage is TRBJ1-2; D gene unclear. This CDR3 is 10 amino acids long. Trimming stripped 6 bases from V and 6 bases from J, with 5 bases between. CDR1 MDHEN and CDR2 SYDVKM come from the germline V gene. The CDR3 DNA sequence: TGTGCCAGCAGCTCCGATGGCTACACCTTC. It codes for CASSSDGYTF.

The rearrangement links TRBV5-1 to TRBJ2-2, with a weak D call TRBD2 (6 bases). Germline values: CDR1 SGHRS, CDR2 YFSETQ. CDR3 length: 15 amino acids. V was cut by 2 bases and J by 3 bases, with 11 bases left in between. This chain's CDR3 is CASSFRDSDTGELFF. The CDR3 region has the DNA TGCGCCAGCAGCTTCCGGGACTCGGACACCGGGGAGCTGTTTTTT.

This clonotype has a handful of counts. The chain recombines TRBV5-1 with TRBJ2-2; 7 bases line up with TRBD2. This CDR3 is built from 15 residues. The germline gives CDR1 SGHRS, CDR2 YFSETQ. The V and J ends lost 7 bases and 6 bases, in that order; junction bases with no gene match: 12. CDR3 region: CASSPEGGPPGELFF. The CDR3 DNA reads as TGCGCCAGCTCGCCGGAGGGAGGGCCTCCCGGGGAGCTGTTTTTT.

CDR3 bases: TGTGCCAGCAGTCCCGGGCGGGGCTCACCCCTCCACTTT. Translating it yields CASSPGRGSPLHF. The V call is TRBV6-1, the J call TRBJ1-6; tentatively, D is TRBD1 (5 bases). The CDR3 has 13 amino acids. Germline CDR1 and CDR2: MNHNS and SASEGT. V was shortened by 5 bases and J by 10 bases, with 12 bases between the two germline ends.

This clonotype showed up just a few times. This chain joins TRBV10-3 and TRBJ2-7; 10 bases agree with TRBD1. The CDR3 totals 14 residues. V dropped 7 bases and J dropped 5; count of bases not matched to a gene: 8. Germline V gene data show CDR1 as ENHRY and CDR2 as SYGVKD. As DNA, the CDR3 is TGTGCCATCACCGGACAGGGGGTGATCCACGAGCAGTACTTC. This gives the protein CAITGQGVIHEQYF.

The CDR3 region has the DNA TGTGCCAGCCACAGCTACGAGCAGTACTTC. Encoded protein: CASHSYEQYF. The J gene is TRBJ2-7, the V gene TRBV6-1; D not certain. Trimming took 8 bases from V and 3 from J, leaving 5 bases between them. CDR3 length: 10 residues. CDR1 and CDR2 (germline): MNHNS, SASEGT.

The sample holds many counts of this clonotype. The rearrangement uses TRBV2 and TRBJ1-6; D not certain. The CDR3 has 14 residues. The V end lost 4 bases, the J end lost 6 bases, and 10 bases lay between the germline ends. From germline, CDR1 is SNHLY and CDR2 FYNNEI. DNA for the CDR3: TGTGCCAGCAGTGTAGGCCAGATTAATTCACCCCTCCACTTT. It encodes CASSVGQINSPLHF.

V gene TRBV30 combines with J gene TRBJ2-2; tentatively, D is TRBD1 (6 bases). V lost 8 bases to trimming and J lost 4 bases, with 14 bases between them. Germline-derived CDR1 and CDR2 are GTSNPN and SVGIG (reference sequence). The CDR3 length is 13 residues. CDR3 in DNA: TGTGCCAGGGGACACGGCCCCACCGGGGAGCTGTTTTTT. Protein sequence: CARGHGPTGELFF.

This chain joins TRBV28 and TRBJ2-4; 10 bases align to TRBD1. The trim removed 5 bases at V and 3 bases at J, leaving 7 bases unmatched. CDR1 and CDR2 (germline): MDHEN, SYDVKM. The CDR3 loop spans 16 amino acids. CDR3 sequence (DNA): TGTGCCAGCAGTACAGACAGGGGGCTCGGCAAAAACATTCAGTACTTC. Encoded protein: CASSTDRGLGKNIQYF. The full variable domain, its missing parts supplied by reference TRBV28 and TRBJ2-4, is DVKVTQSSRYLVKRTGEKVFLECVQDMDHENMFWYRQDPGLGLRLIYFSYDVKMKEKGDIPEGYSVSREKKERFSLILESASTNQTSMYLCASSTDRGLGKNIQYFGAGTRLSVL.

In its sample, this clonotype was seen a few times. The chain uses TRBV11-2 and TRBJ2-1; 11 positions match TRBD2. V shed 5 bases and J 1 base; nucleotides not matched to a gene: 4. The CDR3 runs 16 residues. The V gene's germline CDR1 is SGHAT and CDR2 FQNNGV. The CDR3 region has the DNA TGTGCCAGCAGCACGTTAGCGGGAGGGTCCTACAATGAGCAGTTCTTC. It encodes CASSTLAGGSYNEQFF.

This clonotype showed up just a few times. This rearrangement joins TRBV5-1 to TRBJ2-5, with TRBD1 matching over 10 bases. With 0 bases clipped from V and 5 bases from J, the junction kept 7 bases outside the gene matches. Germline CDR1 SGHRS, CDR2 YFSETQ. The CDR3 contains 16 residues. CDR3 residues: CASSLEDRGFGETQYF. The CDR3 DNA reads TGCGCCAGCAGCTTGGAGGACAGGGGGTTCGGGGAGACCCAGTACTTC.

This clonotype was counted ten times or more. The chain has TRBV6-5 and TRBJ1-1, with D perhaps matching TRBD1 (5 bases). Germline V CDR1 and CDR2: MNHEY, SVGAGI. Trimming cost V 0 bases and J 2 bases, with 16 bases left between them. The CDR3 contains 17 residues. This CDR3 reads CASSYSNPGRPNTEAFF. The DNA of the CDR3 is TGTGCCAGCAGTTACTCGAACCCAGGGAGGCCTAACACTGAAGCTTTCTTT.

V is TRBV6-1 and J is TRBJ2-4, with no clear D. The CDR3 runs 15 residues. In germline, CDR1 is MNHNS, CDR2 SASEGT. Trimming stripped 7 bases from V and 1 base from J, with 14 bases between. The CDR3 region has the DNA TGTGCCAGCAAAAGCGATTGGGATGCCAAAAACATTCAGTACTTC. Protein sequence: CASKSDWDAKNIQYF.

This clonotype was counted between two and nine times. This chain uses TRBV20-1 with TRBJ2-5; D ambiguous. With 1 base removed from V and 3 bases from J, the gap between germline ends came to 18 bases. Germline values: CDR1 DFQATT, CDR2 SNEGSKA (reference sequence). The CDR3 is 16 amino acids. The CDR3 region is CSARGFLISKKETQYF. The DNA of the CDR3 is TGCAGTGCTAGAGGGTTCCTAATCTCCAAGAAAGAGACCCAGTACTTC.

This chain joins TRBV20-1 and TRBJ2-2; 15 bases line up with TRBD2. The ends lost 3 bases at V and 4 bases at J; junction bases unmatched: 3. Germline-derived CDR1 and CDR2 are DFQATT and SNEGSKA (reference sequence). This CDR3 region has 16 residues. The CDR3 loop is CSARGLAGGITGELFF. The CDR3 DNA follows: TGCAGTGCTAGGGGACTAGCGGGAGGTATCACCGGGGAGCTGTTTTTT.

This chain joins TRBV7-8 and TRBJ2-7; weak D call: TRBD2 (6 bases). The V end was cut by 6 bases, the J end by 5 bases, with 20 bases between. The CDR3 runs to 15 residues. Germline V gene sequence: CDR1 SGHVS, CDR2 FQNEAQ. The CDR3 here is CASRRIVGSWNEQYF. The CDR3 DNA is TGTGCCAGCAGACGTATCGTCGGGAGCTGGAACGAGCAGTACTTC.

This clonotype occurred a few times. The genes are TRBV7-8 and TRBJ2-6; D is possibly TRBD1 (6 bases). The V gene's germline CDR1 is SGHVS and CDR2 FQNEAQ. Trimming stripped 4 bases from V and 0 bases from J, with 16 bases between. The CDR3 spans 18 residues. The CDR3 DNA follows: TGTGCCAGCAGCTCCAGTTGGACAGCGGACTCTGGGGCCAACGTCCTGACTTTC. This translates into CASSSSWTADSGANVLTF. The complete variable domain, with remaining parts taken from reference TRBV7-8 and TRBJ2-6, reads GAGVSQSPRYKVAKRGQDVALRCDPISGHVSLFWYQQALGQGPEFLTYFQNEAQLDKSGLPSDRFFAERPEGSVSTLKIQRTQQEDSAVYLCASSSSWTADSGANVLTFGAGSRLTVL.

The rearrangement links TRBV13 to TRBJ2-7, with TRBD2 matching over 11 bases. This CDR3 region has 15 residues. V trimming: 0 bases; J trimming: 4 bases; junction bases outside the gene matches: 2. Germline loops: CDR1 PRHDT, CDR2 FYEKMQ (reference sequence). CDR3 loop: CASSLGTSGKYEQYF. The CDR3 nucleotides read TGTGCCAGCAGCTTAGGGACTAGCGGGAAATACGAGCAGTACTTC. Complete variable domain (other parts from reference TRBV13 and TRBJ2-7): AAGVIQSPRHLIKEKRETATLKCYPIPRHDTVYWYQQGPGQDPQFLISFYEKMQSDKGSIPDRFSAQQFSDYHSELNMSSLELGDSALYFCASSLGTSGKYEQYFGPGTRLTVT.

This clonotype was counted only a few times. J is TRBJ1-3 and V is TRBV15; D is undetermined. The germline V and J ends were trimmed by 0 bases and 0 bases, with 9 bases remaining between them. CDR3 length: 16 residues. Looked up from germline, CDR1 is LNHNV and CDR2 is YYDKDF (reference sequence). The CDR3 sequence: CATSRDPAASGNTIYF. CDR3 DNA sequence: TGTGCCACCAGCAGAGATCCCGCAGCCTCTGGAAACACCATATATTTT.

This clonotype was observed at least ten times. V usage is TRBV6-1 and J usage is TRBJ1-2, with D perhaps matching TRBD1 (5 bases). The CDR3 is 15 amino acids. Germline V lookup: CDR1 MNHNS, CDR2 SASEGT. The ends were cut back, 6 bases at V and 0 bases at J, with 14 bases in the middle. The CDR3, as DNA: TGTGCCAGCAGCCGCGACAGCGTTGCTAACTATGGCTACACCTTC. Amino acid sequence: CASSRDSVANYGYTF.

This clonotype was seen a few times. The J gene is TRBJ2-5, the V gene TRBV20-1, with TRBD2 matching 13 bases. The CDR3 contains 16 residues. Looked up from germline, CDR1 is DFQATT and CDR2 is SNEGSKA (reference sequence). Trimming removed 5 bases from V and 4 bases from J; junction bases left unmatched: 10. CDR3 sequence reads: CSADIFGLAGVETQYF. The CDR3 DNA sequence: TGCAGTGCTGATATTTTCGGACTAGCGGGAGTAGAGACCCAGTACTTC.

The V call is TRBV19, the J call TRBJ2-7, with 7 nucleotides matching TRBD1. The CDR3 consists of 14 residues. The germline CDR1 and CDR2 sequences are LNHDA and SQIVND (reference sequence). The junction had 7 bases not matched to a gene; V was cut back by 5 bases and J by 3 bases. The CDR3 sequence: CASSRQGVVYEQYF. The CDR3 DNA sequence: TGTGCCAGTAGTCGACAGGGTGTTGTCTACGAGCAGTACTTC. Based on the CDR3 plus reference TRBV19 and TRBJ2-7, the full variable domain is DGGITQSPKYLFRKEGQNVTLSCEQNLNHDAMYWYRQDPGQGLRLIYYSQIVNDFQKGDIAEGYSVSREKKESFPLTVTSAQKNPTAFYLCASSRQGVVYEQYFGPGTRLTVT.